This T cell receptor beta chain was recorded in a study of cytomegalovirus exposure and HLA in healthy donors (TCRdb year 2017). About the investigation overall: According to an earlier analysis of a few hundred of the donors, about 190 million T cells yielded some 110 million unique TCR beta sequences and less than 300 Gb of sequence data. Approximately 300 gigabases of sequencing data and approximately 85 million unique TCR sequences were included in an early release covering several hundred HLA-typed donors. Of the approximately 400 genotyped donors, around 81% fell in the genetic ancestry cluster associated with self-reported Caucasian donors. The study aimed to test whether signatures of past pathogen exposure could be identified by cataloging public T cell receptors. Using immunosequencing, the study profiled T cell repertoires from roughly 650 subjects and related those repertoires to cytomegalovirus serostatus. Besides the first cohort of roughly 660 subjects, a separate validation cohort made up of over a hundred different subjects was used. To predict cytomegalovirus infection status, the study brought together high-throughput TCR immunosequencing, statistical association of individual TCRs with disease status, and machine learning. In a later analysis, previously published TCR beta repertoires from several hundred donors were re-analyzed and high-resolution HLA genotyping was added so that TCR occurrence patterns could be studied. Rather than using new phenotypic data, the later analysis identified candidate immune exposures from TCR beta sequences and from how often those sequences occurred across donors. An earlier analysis of nearly 600 of the donors applied high-throughput TCR beta sequencing to assess whether each TCR beta V gene segment acted as functional or pseudogenic. Donor age, sex, ethnicity and CMV serostatus were collected together with the repertoire data. Genome-wide SNP genotypes for about 55% of the 666 donors were used in a later genetic analysis, which treated that subset as a discovery cohort. Every discovery cohort repertoire had been produced on one sequencing platform. Class I and class II HLA loci were covered by the typing at four-digit resolution. The number of donors typed differed by locus, with about 620-630 for A, B, C, DRB1 and DQB1, roughly 520 for DQA1, 606 for DPA1, and roughly 450 for DPB1. Four or five DR-DQ haplotypes were handled as single units for association and clustering because linkage in the cohort was strong. Across about 370 genotyped donors of the cohort, an average of 235,054 unique TCR beta nucleotide sequences per donor were sequenced, and approximately 19% of those sequences were non-productive. Paper-wide results and their limitations: An association between a missense DCLRE1C variant and V-gene and J-gene trimming of TCR beta chains was found in a later genetic analysis and replicated in an independent cohort. Most TCR sequences were observed very rarely across donors, whereas some public TCRs were present in many individuals. Roughly uniform sequencing depth across donors was assumed in presence/absence analyses, although this assumption may not hold. Correlated functional status among segregating V segments might reflect linkage disequilibrium, but an unknown experimental factor could not be ruled out. Only TCR beta chains were sequenced in this cohort, and the absence of alpha or paired-chain data limited detectable features. Approximately 16 rarely observed V segments, including chromosome 9 orphons, were excluded from the earlier analysis of several hundred of the donors because counts were too low. In a later genetic analysis, fewer N-insertions in productive TCRs were reported among donors in an Asian-associated ancestry cluster than the roughly 640-donor mean. Because some donors lacked HLA typing at each locus, the association tests relied only on the typed subset. Cytomegalovirus status was reported to be diagnosed by the classifier with high specificity and sensitivity in both the original and validation cohorts. A further reported finding was that TCR beta sequences accurately predicted the HLA-A and HLA-B alleles for most subjects in the first cohort. At a false discovery rate of 0.05, a later analysis linked 16,000 or so TCR beta sequences to specific HLA alleles. According to a later analysis, parvovirus B19, influenza, CMV and Epstein-Barr virus appeared linked to several top co-occurrence clusters. Compared with equally common non-associated chains, HLA-associated TCR beta chains in a later analysis were more clonally expanded and had lower generation probabilities. The authors suggested that the approach could potentially be generalized to other disease states and immunological phenotypes. Three of the identified cytomegalovirus-associated TCR beta chains were confirmed in vitro to be specific for cytomegalovirus antigens. In a later analysis, the rate of TCR association differed among HLA loci, with DRB1 alleles having the most associated TCRs and HLA-C alleles having the fewest. For the cohort, immune exposure information was limited to CMV serostatus. Broadly in line with IMGT annotations, most TCR beta V segments showed up in productive rearrangements about 87% or about 30% of the time in an earlier analysis of several hundred of the donors. In the study, some 160 TCR beta chains were listed as associated with cytomegalovirus. In a later analysis, most CMV-associated TCR beta chains were found to appear HLA-restricted, with HLA associations seemingly driven largely by CMV exposure. The sequencing pipeline was judged likely to have produced a cluster of highly shared sequence variants as a technical artifact. Strong co-occurrence of HLA alleles, especially DR and DQ, made assigning TCR associations to individual alleles difficult. Some IMGT-functional V segments, including TRBV6-2 and TRBV6-3, could not be distinguished by the 87-base-pair reads and were therefore excluded.

In total, more than 500 healthy bone marrow donors made up the cohort. At the time of sampling, all cohort members were nominally healthy, though unrecorded immune exposures were likely present. The donor was CMV seropositive and belonged to the group of 250 to 300 seropositive cohort members. A peripheral blood sample was collected from each donor, and TCR beta sequencing was performed on peripheral blood mononuclear cells. Genomic DNA extraction from the blood cell samples was performed with the Qiagen DNeasy Blood Extraction Kit. Receptor amplification or capture employed the immunoSEQ multiplex PCR assay. For the multiplex PCR, a mixture combining 60 forward primers for TCR Vbeta segments and 13 reverse primers for TCR Jbeta segments was used. Amplification of the CDR3 region of rearranged TCR beta genes was performed with a multiplex PCR assay on genomic DNA. Amplified TCR beta libraries were sequenced as 87-base-pair reads on the Illumina HiSeq System. Turning to the authors' computational methods: Across the 666 repertoires, a later analysis counted 80 million or so unique TCR beta chains, around 11 million of which were shared by at least two donors. A nearest-neighbor algorithm error-corrected the raw reads and collapsed the reads into unique sequences, merging closely related sequences to remove PCR and sequencing errors. V, D and J gene segments were assigned by aligning CDR3 sequences to IMGT reference sequences. For a sequence to be retained, a match of at least six nucleotides to both a V gene segment and a J gene segment was required. Rearrangements were called productive when the CDR3 lacked stop codons and stayed in frame with V and J; all others were non-productive. CDR3 was defined according to IMGT convention as the region running from the second conserved V-encoded cysteine to the conserved J-encoded phenylalanine. In an earlier analysis of around 600 of the donors, sequences lacking an unambiguous match to a single V gene segment were excluded. An earlier analysis of 500 to 600 of the donors classified V segments as functional when productive rearrangements were above 56.7% and as segregating when the standard deviation between donors was above 5%. A statistical classification framework was built for diagnosing cytomegalovirus status from the catalog of TCR beta chain sequences. A later analysis assigned V and J genes by comparing TCR nucleotide sequences with IMGT/GENE-DB human TR gene sequences. A later analysis assigned CDR3 sequences and most-parsimonious VDJ recombination scenarios with the TCRdist pipeline. In a later analysis, each TCR beta chain was defined by its CDR3 amino acid sequence together with its V-gene family, and reads lacking a unique V-gene family were excluded. In a later analysis, some 600 highly shared, low-generation-probability nucleotide sequences were removed to address suspected cross-contamination and a sequencing artifact. In a later analysis, a clonal expansion index was calculated for each public chain from normalized within-repertoire ranks of inferred template counts. A later analysis computed generation probabilities with a VDJ recombination model fitted to out-of-frame rearrangements, and checked the results against IGoR. In a later analysis, hypergeometric tests were used to score TCR-TCR, TCR-HLA and TCR-CMV co-occurrence, with a repertoire-size bias correction applied to TCR pairs. In a later analysis, false discovery rates were estimated by permuting HLA or CMV assignments 20 times. In a later analysis, co-occurring TCRs were grouped using DBSCAN, and TCRdist sequence similarity was added for clustering within HLA-allele-positive subsets. Repertoires with fewer than 30,000 or more than 120,000 public chains were left out of co-occurrence clustering, as were about 5 repertoires with anomalous nucleotide sharing. TCRdb provides this immuneACCESS table in a form limited to in-frame rearrangements. Some clones are lacking; in checked studies, under half of them reflect an unresolved V gene, and why the rest are absent is not known. V, J and clone size are those of that table, while D and trimming were read from the DNA. Within this sample are 150,000 or so clones, with approximately 84% of them counted one time only. The top ten constitute roughly 4.7% of the sample.

Its CDR3 holds 15 amino acids, cysteine through phenylalanine. Only the CDR3 DNA stays, 45 bases, in frame from base 1. The germline V gene (reference sequence) supplies CDR1 LNHDA and CDR2 SQIVND. At the junction V is shortened by 5 bases and J by 5 bases, with 18 bases in between. This clone showed up just a few times. What this receptor recognizes is not known. The record has no base qualities; no much larger clone is one base away. Material for sequencing was PBMCs. The chain was built from TRBV19 and TRBJ2-5; the D gene is perhaps TRBD1, from 7 matching bases. This receptor was identified in a woman between 45 and 60 years old in good health and CMV-seropositive. The CDR3 in this case is CASSFRQGGRETQYF. The bases read TGTGCCAGTAGTTTCCGACAGGGTGGGAGGGAGACCCAGTACTTC.